This T cell receptor (beta chain) came from a study of shared clonotypes between healthy human individuals. Assay: immunoSEQ multiplex PCR; the TCRdb copy retains only in-frame clones and omits some. The sample lists approximately 2,300,000 clones, 92% seen once, with 0.37% in the top ten. CDR3 length: 15 amino acids. V shed 0 bases, J shed 5 bases, and the junction held 7 bases outside the gene matches. Germline CDR1 and CDR2: SGDLS and YYNGEE. Overall study findings and caveats: Lower generation probabilities were found for non-shared clonotypes than for those shared by all four donors.

The table lists this clone with a count of one. Its antigen is undetermined. The receptor was isolated from a man aged 18 to 35 in good health. Some clones in this sample may be carry-over from other donors' samples. This chain links TRBV9 with TRBJ2-5; 7 nucleotides agree with TRBD2. Input material: naive CD4+ T cells from PBMCs. Subset in this sample: CD45RA+ positively selected. The CDR3 is CASSVAIARGETQYF. The CDR3 nucleotides are TGTGCCAGCAGCGTAGCAATAGCGCGGGGGGAGACCCAGTACTTC.